A selection of T cell receptor beta chains follows, all from one sample in a study of shared clonotypes between healthy human individuals. The protocol was immunoSEQ multiplex PCR, while the TCRdb copy is restricted to in-frame clones and leaves out a portion. In the table there are roughly 2.6 million clones, approximately 90% of which are singletons. Sequenced material: naive CD4+ T cells sorted from blood. These receptor sequences come from a man between 18 and 35 years old in good health. The CDR3 runs from the conserved cysteine through the conserved F or W. Each record gives: J gene, clone size, D gene, CDR3 length, V gene, CDR3 protein, CDR3 DNA. D genes are given only for firm matches. The size entry is marked missing in some rows and otherwise reads once, few, many or a size class.

TRBJ2-3	.	TRBD2	16	TRBV19	CASRGLATPSTDTQYF	TGTGCCAGTAGAGGACTAGCCACTCCTAGCACAGATACGCAGTATTTT
TRBJ2-7	.	.	15	TRBV29-1	CSVYLALGSSYEQYF	TGCAGCGTTTATCTTGCTTTGGGGTCCTCCTACGAGCAGTACTTC
TRBJ2-7	.	.	14	TRBV6-6	CASVQRTDLYEQYF	TGTGCCAGCGTCCAGAGGACGGACCTCTACGAGCAGTACTTC
TRBJ1-5	few	.	13	TRBV10-3	CAISEGVGRPQHF	TGTGCCATCAGTGAGGGTGTAGGCAGGCCCCAGCATTTT
TRBJ2-2	.	TRBD2	16	TRBV4-1	CASSLRLAANTGELFF	TGCGCCAGCAGCCTTCGACTAGCGGCGAACACCGGGGAGCTGTTTTTT
TRBJ2-1	.	TRBD2	14	TRBV2	CASTGEGLGNEQFF	TGTGCCAGCACCGGGGAGGGGTTGGGAAATGAGCAGTTCTTC
TRBJ1-1	.	.	12	TRBV11-2	CASSLRTDRTFF	TGTGCCAGCAGCCTACGGACAGATCGAACTTTCTTT
TRBJ1-2	.	.	13	TRBV27	CASSRGGAYGYTF	TGTGCCAGCAGTAGGGGGGGGGCCTATGGCTACACCTTC
TRBJ2-7	.	.	14	TRBV12-5	CASGDAGGKYEQYF	TGTGCTAGTGGAGACGCCGGTGGGAAATACGAGCAGTACTTC
TRBJ2-5	.	TRBD1	17	TRBV10-3	CAISVGTGKVGQETQYF	TGTGCCATCAGTGTCGGGACAGGGAAAGTAGGGCAAGAGACCCAGTACTTC
TRBJ1-4	.	.	15	TRBV6-5	CASRKDPGSNEKLFF	TGTGCCAGCAGGAAAGACCCGGGGAGTAATGAAAAACTGTTTTTT
TRBJ1-3	.	TRBD1	18	TRBV5-1	CASSLASWTGGSGNTIYF	TGCGCCAGCAGCTTGGCTTCCTGGACAGGGGGCTCTGGAAACACCATATATTTT
TRBJ2-5	.	TRBD1	14	TRBV6-6	CASSYSTGYETQYF	TGTGCCAGCAGTTACTCGACAGGGTACGAGACCCAGTACTTC
TRBJ1-1	.	TRBD1	13	TRBV7-3	CASSWQGDTEAFF	TGTGCCAGCAGCTGGCAGGGGGACACTGAAGCTTTCTTT
TRBJ2-2	.	TRBD2	18	TRBV13	CASSPLLGLAGATGELFF	TGTGCCAGCAGCCCTTTATTGGGACTAGCGGGAGCCACCGGGGAGCTGTTTTTT
TRBJ1-1	.	TRBD1	16	TRBV27	CASSLEGQGAYTEAFF	TGTGCCAGCAGTTTAGAGGGACAGGGGGCGTACACTGAAGCTTTCTTT
TRBJ2-7	.	.	13	TRBV30	CAWNGRTHYEQYF	TGTGCCTGGAATGGAAGGACTCACTACGAGCAGTACTTC
TRBJ2-7	.	TRBD2	12	TRBV7-9	CASSLIAGEQYF	TGTGCCAGCAGCTTAATAGCGGGAGAGCAGTACTTC
TRBJ1-2	.	.	13	TRBV5-4	CASSTGTGDGYTF	TGTGCCAGCAGCACTGGGACGGGAGATGGCTACACCTTC
TRBJ2-3	.	.	12	TRBV7-2	CASSLEAPPLYF	TGTGCCAGCAGCTTAGAGGCCCCCCCTTTGTATTTT
TRBJ1-2	.	.	14	TRBV10-2	CASSLDSFNYGYTF	TGCGCCAGCAGTTTGGACAGTTTTAACTATGGCTACACCTTC
TRBJ2-1	.	.	14	TRBV30	CACFDLSSYNEQFF	TGTGCCTGTTTCGATTTGAGCTCCTACAATGAGCAGTTCTTC
TRBJ2-1	.	TRBD2	15	TRBV7-3	CASSLTSGFYNEQFF	TGTGCCAGCAGCTTAACTAGCGGGTTTTACAATGAGCAGTTCTTC
TRBJ2-5	.	.	14	TRBV7-2	CASSSQSGQETQYF	TGTGCCAGCAGCTCCCAATCGGGCCAAGAGACCCAGTACTTC
TRBJ2-5	.	.	14	TRBV5-1	CASTIGGLQETQYF	TGCGCCAGCACGATCGGAGGGCTACAAGAGACCCAGTACTTC
TRBJ2-7	.	.	13	TRBV2	CASFLLASYEQYF	TGTGCCAGCTTCCTCTTAGCCTCCTACGAGCAGTACTTC
TRBJ2-7	.	.	14	TRBV19	CASSEGGISYEQYF	TGTGCCAGTAGTGAGGGGGGGATCTCCTACGAGCAGTACTTC
TRBJ1-1	.	.	12	TRBV13	CASQGINTEAFF	TGTGCCAGCCAGGGGATTAACACTGAAGCTTTCTTT
TRBJ1-4	.	.	14	TRBV19	CASAIQGLNEKLFF	TGTGCCAGCGCTATACAGGGCTTAAATGAAAAACTGTTTTTT
TRBJ1-6	.	TRBD1	15	TRBV4-1	CASSPPGQGYSPLHF	TGCGCCAGCAGCCCCCCAGGACAGGGATATTCACCCCTCCACTTT
TRBJ2-7	.	TRBD1	12	TRBV30	CAWSTGGYEQYF	TGTGCCTGGAGTACAGGGGGCTACGAGCAGTACTTC
TRBJ1-3	.	.	12	TRBV6-1	CASMTGFDTIYF	TGTGCCAGCATGACAGGCTTCGACACCATATATTTT
TRBJ2-5	.	.	14	TRBV18	CASSPPRAGETQYF	TGTGCCAGCTCACCACCAAGAGCGGGAGAGACCCAGTACTTC
TRBJ2-4	.	.	19	TRBV1	CTSSPKLAGTRPYKNIQYF	TGCACCAGCAGCCCCAAGCTAGCGGGGACGCGCCCCTACAAAAACATTCAGTACTTC
TRBJ2-5	.	TRBD1	17	TRBV30	CAWSRGQIGKFQETQYF	TGTGCCTGGAGTCGGGGACAGATCGGGAAATTCCAAGAGACCCAGTACTTC
TRBJ1-3	.	.	15	TRBV11-2	CASSSEGFSGNTIYF	TGTGCCAGCAGCAGCGAGGGTTTCTCTGGAAACACCATATATTTT
TRBJ1-5	.	.	13	TRBV2	CASTARSDQPQHF	TGTGCCAGCACCGCCCGGAGCGATCAGCCCCAGCATTTT